The clone carrying this T cell receptor beta chain has just a few counts. The target antigen is unknown. These data come from a study of response to subunit inactivated influenza vaccine. Findings and caveats of the study: The authors suggested that few new T cells are recruited per seasonal influenza vaccination.

The CDR3 covers 15 residues. Trimming left V 2 bases short and J 4 bases short, with 12 bases between. TCRdb re-analysed the RT-PCR reads in MiXCR, keeping a single row per CDR3 protein. This sample carries 800,000 or so distinct CDR3 sequences, approximately 22% of them seen once, and the ten largest clones take around 9.6%. The clonotype was recovered from a man between 45 and 60 years old who received an inactivated influenza vaccine. The J gene is TRBJ1-5, the V gene TRBV12-3 or TRBV12-4, with a possible D match to TRBD1 (6 bases). The specimen was PBMCs from blood, collected 4 to 6 days after vaccination. The CDR3 loop is CASSLFVQGNQPQHF. In DNA, the CDR3 is TGTGCCAGCAGTTTATTTGTCCAGGGGAATCAGCCCCAGCATTTT.